One sample yielded the 3 T cell receptor beta chains listed below, sequenced in a study of technical replicates of blood from a handful of donors. Repertoires were generated with immunoSEQ multiplex PCR, while TCRdb's copy carries only in-frame clones and drops some. This table holds tens of thousands of clones, around 85% found once. Sequencing used PBMCs. These receptors all come from a human donor in good health. Some clones in this sample may be carry-over from other donors' samples.

The CDR3 here is CASTMAGVSGNTIYF. For the CDR3, the DNA is TGTGCCTCAACCATGGCGGGGGTCTCTGGAAACACCATATATTTT. J is TRBJ1-3 and V is TRBV2; D might be TRBD1 (5 bases). This CDR3 spans 15 amino acids. Trimming took off 11 bases at V and 0 bases at J, with 17 bases between the two ends. CDR1 and CDR2 (germline): SNHLY, FYNNEI. The whole variable domain, remainder taken from reference TRBV2 and TRBJ1-3, is EPEVTQTPSHQVTQMGQEVILRCVPISNHLYFYWYRQILGQKVEFLVSFYNNEISEKSEIFDDQFSVERPDGSNFTLKIRSTKLEDSAMYFCASTMAGVSGNTIYFGEGSWLTVV.

The count of this clone is one. The V call is TRBV6-1, the J call TRBJ2-1; 7 bases are shared with TRBD1. The CDR3 totals 13 residues. The J segment lost 5 bases and the V segment lost 3 bases, leaving 1 base of the junction unmatched. Looked up from germline, CDR1 is MNHNS and CDR2 is SASEGT. The CDR3 DNA is TGTGCCAGCAGTGACAGGGGGAACAATGAGCAGTTCTTC. Encoded protein: CASSDRGNNEQFF.

This clone was counted once. The chain uses TRBV7-6 and TRBJ2-7, with a possible D match to TRBD2 (5 bases). V gave up 5 bases and J gave up 7 bases, with 18 bases separating them. This CDR3 is built from 14 residues. CDR1 is SGHVS and CDR2 is FNYEAQ in the germline V gene. The CDR3 DNA is TGTGCCAGCAGCAAGACAACGGGGTCTGGGGAGCAGTACTTC. This translates into CASSKTTGSGEQYF.